These 18 T cell receptor beta chains came from one sample sequenced in a study of T cell repertoires in cytomegalovirus infection. TCRdb processed the reads anew with MiXCR; each CDR3 protein has one entry. The table has around 740,000 distinct CDR3 sequences, 35% seen once; the top ten hold roughly 2.9%. Sequenced sample: PBMCs. The source of these receptors is a human donor in good health (CMV status not recorded). Some clones in this sample may be carry-over from other donors' samples.

This clonotype was recorded a few times. The chain has TRBV28 and TRBJ1-1; D remains ambiguous. CDR1 is MDHEN, CDR2 SYDVKM, per germline. CDR3 length: 15 amino acids. The V and J ends lost 4 bases and 2 bases respectively, with 14 bases between them. This CDR3 is CASSSPQSTNTEAFF. DNA of the CDR3: TGTGCCAGCAGTTCCCCCCAAAGCACTAACACTGAAGCTTTCTTT.

In this sample, this clonotype turned up a few times. CDR3: CASSLAQEGLTDTQYF. The DNA for the CDR3 is TGTGCCAGCAGCTTAGCGCAGGAGGGCCTCACAGATACGCAGTATTTT. The gene calls are TRBV7-2 and TRBJ2-3; D is perhaps TRBD2 (6 bases). This CDR3 comprises 16 residues. Germline V gene data show CDR1 as SGHTA and CDR2 as FQGNSA. The V end lost 0 bases, the J end lost 2 bases, and 12 bases lay between the germline ends.

The table lists this clonotype with many counts. The V and J genes are TRBV12-3 or TRBV12-4 and TRBJ1-6; 9 bases line up with TRBD1. The V and J ends lost 6 bases and 9 bases, in that order; junction bases with no gene match: 6. The CDR3 sequence is 14 residues long. CDR3 residues: CASRAQGASSPLHF. CDR3 nucleotides: TGTGCCAGCAGGGCACAGGGGGCGAGTTCACCCCTCCACTTT.

A note on this clonotype: The CDR3 ends on some other residue instead of the conserved phenylalanine or tryptophan, so this is likely a read error. V usage is TRBV7-3 and J usage is TRBJ1-2, with TRBD1 matching 8 bases. The germline V gene has CDR1 SGHTA and CDR2 FQGTGA. The CDR3 length is 14 residues. V lost 5 bases and J lost 8; bases outside the gene matches: 10. The CDR3 protein is CASSPTGGYGGYTL. In DNA, the CDR3 is TGTGCCAGCAGCCCTACAGGGGGATATGGCGGCTACACCCTC.

This chain connects TRBV20-1 to TRBJ2-3; TRBD1 might be the D (6 bases). CDR1 and CDR2 from the germline V gene are DFQATT and SNEGSKA (reference sequence). The CDR3 sequence is 15 residues long. With 0 bases removed from V and 4 bases from J, the gap between germline ends came to 14 bases. Here the CDR3 DNA reads TGCAGTGCTAGAGACTACAGGGAGTCAGCAGATACGCAGTATTTT. Residues: CSARDYRESADTQYF.

This clonotype has more than one count but fewer than ten. An end of the junction differs from the germline gene, which may be a read error. V and J are TRBV12-5 and TRBJ2-2, with TRBD2 identical over 7 bases. Germline CDR1 is LGHNT and CDR2 is FRNRAP. The length of the CDR3 is 15 residues. The CDR3 DNA reads TGTGCTAGTGGTTTGACGGGGGGAAACACCGGGGAGCTGTTTTTC. It yields the protein CASGLTGGNTGELFF.

As to this clonotype: This could be a read error, since a much larger clone is one nucleotide away. The chain's CDR3 is CASSLGRRWETQYF. CDR3 coding DNA: TGCGCCAGCAGCTTGGGACGGAGATGGGAGACCCAGTACTTC. The chain employs TRBV5-1 and TRBJ2-5, with D unresolved. CDR1 SGHRS and CDR2 YFSETQ come from the germline V gene. Trimming left V 0 bases short and J 5 bases short, with 11 bases between. The CDR3 extends over 14 amino acids.

This chain uses TRBV28 with TRBJ1-2; D not certain. Trimming left V 5 bases short and J 4 bases short, with 11 bases between. This CDR3 comprises 13 residues. Germline CDR1 MDHEN, CDR2 SYDVKM. The CDR3 DNA follows: TGTGCCAGCAGTACTGGAACCTTCTATGGCTACACCTTC. This sequence encodes CASSTGTFYGYTF.

This clonotype was seen only once. The chain recombines TRBV29-1 with TRBJ1-2, with D unclear. Looked up from germline, CDR1 is SQVTM and CDR2 is ANQGSEA. Trimming cost V 2 bases and J 5 bases, with 15 bases left between them. The CDR3 contains 14 residues. This chain's CDR3 is CSVEMSRKGYGYTF. The CDR3 DNA sequence: TGCAGCGTTGAAATGAGCAGGAAAGGGTATGGCTACACCTTC.

The chain employs TRBV20-1 and TRBJ1-2; TRBD1 aligns across 7 bases. Germline assignment: CDR1 DFQATT and CDR2 SNEGSKA (reference sequence). The CDR3 contains 13 residues. Trimming took 2 bases from V and 2 from J; bases not matched to a gene: 2. CDR3 sequence: CSARQQGNYGYTF. The CDR3 bases are TGCAGTGCTAGACAACAGGGGAACTATGGCTACACCTTC.

This sequence joins TRBV29-1 and TRBJ2-5, with 15 bases fitting TRBD2. Losses at the gene ends were 3 bases for V and 5 bases for J; bases not matched to a gene: 10. Germline CDR1 reads SQVTM; CDR2 reads ANQGSEA. The CDR3 length is 17 residues. The CDR3 coding sequence is TGCAGCGTTGAGGCGTGGACTAGCGGGAGGGTTAGGGAGACCCAGTACTTC. It translates to CSVEAWTSGRVRETQYF.

The chain employs TRBV7-8 and TRBJ1-3; tentative D call: TRBD1 (6 bases). The germline gives CDR1 SGHVS, CDR2 FQNEAQ. There are 17 residues in the CDR3. Trimming stripped 4 bases from V and 4 bases from J, with 20 bases between. The CDR3 region is CASSSRLGRGHGNTIYF. The CDR3 DNA reads TGTGCCAGCAGCTCCCGCTTGGGCAGGGGACACGGAAACACCATATATTTT.

The chain carries TRBV4-1 and TRBJ2-7; 8 positions match TRBD1. Germline trimming cut 4 bases from V and 0 bases from J; bases unmatched to any gene: 5. Germline V gene data show CDR1 as MGHRA and CDR2 as YSYEKL. The CDR3 runs 15 residues. CDR3 residues: CASSRGQGGSYEQYF. DNA for the CDR3: TGCGCCAGCAGCCGAGGACAGGGAGGCTCCTACGAGCAGTACTTC.

This clonotype has just one count. The rearrangement links TRBV19 to TRBJ1-1; D might be TRBD1 (5 bases). The CDR3 has 15 amino acids. Germline CDR1 reads LNHDA; CDR2 reads SQIVND (reference sequence). V lost 7 bases to trimming and J lost 0 bases, with 15 bases between them. CDR3 region: CASTNRSTMNTEAFF. Here the CDR3 DNA reads TGTGCCAGTACCAACAGGTCCACGATGAACACTGAAGCTTTCTTT.

The V and J genes are TRBV3-1 and TRBJ2-3; maybe TRBD2 (5 bases). The CDR3 loop spans 23 amino acids. Trimming removed 0 bases from V and 0 bases from J, with 31 bases in between. CDR1 is LGHDT, CDR2 YNNKEL, per germline (reference sequence). CDR3 region: CASSQEELSARTNIHTSTDTQYF. The DNA of the CDR3 is TGTGCCAGCAGCCAAGAGGAGCTTAGCGCCCGAACTAACATACACACTAGCACAGATACGCAGTATTTT.

There are many counts of this clonotype. The J gene is TRBJ1-2, the V gene TRBV12-3 or TRBV12-4; a weak D match, TRBD1 (5 bases). V was trimmed by 3 bases and J by 3 bases, leaving 20 bases between them. This CDR3 has 17 residues. For the CDR3, the DNA is TGTGCCAGCAGTTTTGAAGGTTGGGGACCCCATGACTATGGCTACACCTTC. Its translation is CASSFEGWGPHDYGYTF.

This clonotype was detected a few times. The rearrangement links TRBV4-1 to TRBJ2-7; 8 positions agree with TRBD1. The length of the CDR3 is 15 residues. After removal of 6 bases from V and 3 bases from J, the junction contained 10 bases not matched to a gene. In germline, CDR1 is MGHRA, CDR2 YSYEKL. The CDR3 region has the DNA TGCGCCAGCAGTCAGGGGTGGACAGGGAACTACGAGCAGTACTTC. Protein product: CASSQGWTGNYEQYF.

The chain links TRBV2 to TRBJ2-7; 8 bases map to TRBD2. Germline loops: CDR1 SNHLY, CDR2 FYNNEI. There are 14 residues in the CDR3. J gave up 5 bases and V 6 bases, and 9 bases lay outside the gene matches. CDR3: CASSPGLGIDEQYF. CDR3 DNA: TGTGCCAGCAGCCCGGGACTAGGTATCGACGAGCAGTACTTC.